The 8 T cell receptor beta chains below all came from one sample that was sequenced in a study of human T cells and chemical hapten exposure. The time point is: patch test 2, 6 weeks after DPC sensitization. Treatment meaning: therapeutic diphenylcyclopropenone sensitization with weekly scalp DPC. TCRdb fed the RACE reads into MiXCR, producing one record per CDR3 protein. The sample includes 65,000 to 95,000 distinct CDR3 sequences, around 6.7% of them seen just once. The sample in question was whole blood, obtained in connection with sensitization to the hapten diphenylcyclopropenone (DPC). The receptors come from a woman aged 25 to 39 with alopecia areata. Some clones in this sample may be carry-over from other donors' samples.

The J gene is TRBJ2-3, the V gene TRBV14, with TRBD2 as a possible D gene (6 bases). The V and J ends lost 2 bases and 4 bases respectively, with 13 bases between them. The CDR3 is made up of 15 amino acids. Germline values: CDR1 SGHDN, CDR2 FVKESK. The CDR3 sequence is CASSQQTPGADTQYF. CDR3 DNA sequence: TGTGCCAGCAGCCAACAAACGCCGGGGGCAGATACGCAGTATTTT.

The J gene is TRBJ1-1, the V gene TRBV30; no clear D gene. Germline V lookup: CDR1 GTSNPN, CDR2 SVGIG (reference sequence). The length of the CDR3 is 12 residues. V gave up 1 base and J gave up 7 bases, with 10 bases separating them. The CDR3 here is CAWSDQELEAFF. The CDR3 bases are TGTGCCTGGAGTGACCAGGAACTTGAAGCTTTCTTT.

The chain has TRBV12-3 or TRBV12-4 and TRBJ2-1, with D perhaps TRBD1 (6 bases). This CDR3 region has 12 residues. V was shortened by 7 bases and J by 8 bases, with 12 bases between the two germline ends. The CDR3: CASTRGTDEQFF. The CDR3 coding sequence is TGTGCCAGCACCAGGGGTACGGATGAGCAGTTCTTC.

This clonotype has a handful of counts. V and J are TRBV5-1 and TRBJ2-3; 12 bases align to TRBD2. This CDR3 spans 17 amino acids. The trim removed 0 bases at V and 0 bases at J, leaving 2 bases unmatched. Germline CDR1 SGHRS, CDR2 YFSETQ. CDR3 nucleotides: TGCGCCAGCAGCTTGGGGGGGACTAGCGGGAGCACAGATACGCAGTATTTT. Translated, it gives CASSLGGTSGSTDTQYF.

CDR3 loop: CASSQGDRGYEAFF. In nucleotides, the CDR3 is TGTGCCAGCAGCCAAGGGGACAGAGGTTATGAAGCTTTCTTT. The chain joins TRBV3-1 to TRBJ1-1; 7 positions match TRBD1. This CDR3 has 14 residues. The J segment lost 7 bases and the V segment lost 1 base, leaving 6 bases of the junction unmatched. From germline, CDR1 is LGHDT and CDR2 YNNKEL (reference sequence).

The table lists this clonotype with many counts. The chain links TRBV5-1 to TRBJ2-2; D ambiguous. The germline CDR1 and CDR2 sequences are SGHRS and YFSETQ. V was cut by 4 bases and J by 3 bases, with 13 bases left in between. This CDR3 is 15 amino acids long. The DNA for the CDR3 is TGCGCCAGCAGCCTCACATCGATTTACACCGGGGAGCTGTTTTTT. Translated, it gives CASSLTSIYTGELFF. The whole variable domain, filled in from reference TRBV5-1 and TRBJ2-2, reads KAGVTQTPRYLIKTRGQQVTLSCSPISGHRSVSWYQQTPGQGLQFLFEYFSETQRNKGNFPGRFSGRQFSNSRSEMNVSTLELGDSALYLCASSLTSIYTGELFFGEGSRLTVL.

The rearrangement links TRBV29-1 to TRBJ1-1; D remains ambiguous. The V end was cut by 0 bases, the J end by 5 bases, with 19 bases between. The CDR3 runs 16 residues. The germline gives CDR1 SQVTM, CDR2 ANQGSEA. The CDR3 here is CSVEEFLENRRTEAFF. CDR3 nucleotide sequence: TGCAGCGTTGAAGAGTTTTTAGAAAATAGGAGGACTGAAGCTTTCTTT.

This clonotype was detected many times. The chain recombines TRBV7-2 with TRBJ1-2; 10 nucleotides line up with TRBD1. The CDR3 extends over 14 amino acids. The V segment lost 1 base and the J segment 9 bases; nucleotides outside the gene matches: 5. Germline CDR1 SGHTA, CDR2 FQGNSA. The CDR3 DNA follows: TGTGCCAGCAGCTTAGGAGGGACAGGGGTGAGCTACACCTTC. Amino acids: CASSLGGTGVSYTF.